This TCR beta chain was obtained from a study of read filtering for tumor transcriptome and immune sequencing. Overall study context: Revised staging placed roughly 8 patients in R-ISS I, roughly 16 in II, 6 or 7 in III.

From approximately 430 ng of RNA, a library with molecular barcoded alpha/delta and beta/gamma adaptors was made. TCRdb used MiXCR to reprocess the reads, holding one entry per CDR3 protein. The sample shows about 50,000 distinct CDR3 sequences, around 21% of them seen only once. Sampling of bone marrow took place during active disease in every patient. Study-level findings and limits: In IR-seq, single-read clonotypes were around 85% of clonotypes but about 3.5% of reads.

In this sample, this clonotype turned up many times. Its specificity is not known. Germline V gene lookup returns CDR1 SEHNR and CDR2 FQNEAQ (reference sequence). V trimming: 5 bases; J trimming: 4 bases; junction bases outside the gene matches: 9. This CDR3 has 15 residues. The chain links TRBV7-9 to TRBJ1-1; 8 bases map to TRBD1. Sample: a population of CD138-negative cells sorted from bone marrow. The source is a donor aged 40 or older with multiple myeloma. The CDR3 bases are TGTGCCAGCAGCGTTGGGGACAGGCCCAGCACTGAAGCTTTCTTT. The encoded protein is CASSVGDRPSTEAFF.